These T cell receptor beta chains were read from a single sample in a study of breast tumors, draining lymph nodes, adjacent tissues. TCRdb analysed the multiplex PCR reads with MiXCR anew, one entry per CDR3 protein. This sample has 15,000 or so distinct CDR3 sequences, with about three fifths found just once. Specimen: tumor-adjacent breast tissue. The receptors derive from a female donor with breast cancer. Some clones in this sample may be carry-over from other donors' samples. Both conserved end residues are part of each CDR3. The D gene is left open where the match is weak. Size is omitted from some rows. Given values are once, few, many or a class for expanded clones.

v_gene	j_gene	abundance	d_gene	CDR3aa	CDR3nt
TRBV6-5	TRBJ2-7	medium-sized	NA	CASSYSGTGYDEQYF	TGTGCCAGCAGTTATAGCGGGACAGGGTACGACGAGCAGTACTTC
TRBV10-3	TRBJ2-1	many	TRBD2	CAIRKTRGGSGHEQFF	TGTGCCATCAGGAAAACGCGGGGGGGGTCCGGGCATGAGCAGTTCTTC
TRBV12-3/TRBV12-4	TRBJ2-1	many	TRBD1	CASSFRQGARNEQFF	TGTGCCAGCAGTTTTCGACAGGGTGCGAGAAATGAGCAGTTCTTC
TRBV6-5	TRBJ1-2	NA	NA	CATTPMAGYGYTF	TGTGCCACCACCCCGATGGCTGGCTATGGCTACACCTTC
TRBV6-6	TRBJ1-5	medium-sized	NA	CASKSGTDHQPQHF	TGTGCCAGCAAAAGCGGGACCGATCATCAGCCCCAGCATTTT
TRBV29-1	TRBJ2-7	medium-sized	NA	CSVDGDGTYEQYF	TGCAGCGTTGATGGGGACGGTACCTACGAGCAGTACTTC
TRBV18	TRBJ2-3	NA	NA	CASSSSTDTQYF	TGTGCCAGCTCATCCAGCACAGATACGCAGTATTTT
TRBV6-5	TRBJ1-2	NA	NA	CASSHSMGRPYGYTF	TGTGCCAGCAGTCACTCGATGGGACGGCCCTATGGCTACACCTTC
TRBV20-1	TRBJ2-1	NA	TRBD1	CSARDGGTGLAGEQFF	TGCAGTGCTAGAGATGGCGGGACAGGACTTGCAGGGGAGCAGTTCTTC
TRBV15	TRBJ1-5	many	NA	CATSRSRPGAEYSNQPQHF	TGTGCCACCAGCAGAAGTCGGCCGGGGGCCGAATATAGCAATCAGCCCCAGCATTTT
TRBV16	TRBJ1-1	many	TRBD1	CASSPDRATEAFF	TGTGCCAGCAGCCCCGACAGGGCCACTGAAGCTTTCTTT
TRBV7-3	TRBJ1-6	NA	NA	CASSLLPGLSSYNSPLHF	TGTGCCAGCAGCTTATTACCGGGCCTCAGCTCCTATAATTCACCCCTCCACTTT
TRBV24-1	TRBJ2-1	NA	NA	CATSDLGREQFF	TGTGCCACCAGTGATTTGGGTCGTGAGCAGTTCTTC
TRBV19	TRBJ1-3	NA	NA	CASSFPRGF	TGTGCCAGTAGTTTCCCCCGTGGTTTT
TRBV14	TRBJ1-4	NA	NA	CASSVTTNEKLFF	TGTGCCAGCAGCGTCACAACTAATGAAAAACTGTTTTTT
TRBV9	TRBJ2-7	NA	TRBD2	CASSPSGGMSLEQYF	TGTGCCAGCAGCCCTAGCGGGGGTATGTCCCTCGAGCAGTACTTC
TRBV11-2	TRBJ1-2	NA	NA	CASRPNRAYNYGYTF	TGTGCCAGCAGACCAAACAGGGCTTACAACTATGGCTACACCTTC
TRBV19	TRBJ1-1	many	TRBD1	CASSISSGGDTEAFF	TGTGCCAGTAGTATTAGTTCAGGGGGCGACACTGAAGCTTTCTTT
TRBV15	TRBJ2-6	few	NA	CATSRDSGSGANVLTF	TGTGCCACCAGCAGAGATTCGGGGTCTGGGGCCAACGTCCTGACTTTC
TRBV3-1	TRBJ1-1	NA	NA	CASSRRGVSTEAFF	TGTGCCAGCAGCCGCCGGGGGGTAAGCACTGAAGCTTTCTTT
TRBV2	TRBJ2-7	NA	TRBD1	CASSPTFGTENYEQYF	TGTGCCAGCAGTCCTACCTTTGGGACAGAAAACTACGAGCAGTACTTC
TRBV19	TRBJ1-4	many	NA	CASSIRPARGEKLFF	TGTGCCAGTAGTATTCGCCCGGCTCGGGGTGAAAAACTGTTTTTT
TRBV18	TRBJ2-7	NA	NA	CASPPSWGYGQYF	TGTGCCAGCCCACCATCCTGGGGATACGGACAGTACTTC
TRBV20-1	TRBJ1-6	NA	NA	CSATAGHRDSPLHF	TGCAGTGCTACGGCAGGACACCGCGATTCACCCCTCCACTTT
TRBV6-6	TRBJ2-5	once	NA	CASSYPLAETQYF	TGTGCCAGCAGTTACCCGCTCGCAGAGACCCAGTACTTC
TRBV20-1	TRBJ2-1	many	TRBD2	CSAVSGSSYNEQFF	TGCAGTGCCGTTAGCGGGAGCTCCTACAATGAGCAGTTCTTC
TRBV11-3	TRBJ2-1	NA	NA	CASSLDLAAYNEQFF	TGTGCCAGCAGCTTAGATCTTGCAGCCTACAATGAGCAGTTCTTC
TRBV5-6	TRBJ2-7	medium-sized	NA	CASSSNPPDHSYEQYF	TGTGCCAGCAGCTCGAACCCCCCTGACCACTCCTACGAGCAGTACTTC
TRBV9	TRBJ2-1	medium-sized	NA	CASSVNTGYNEQFF	TGTGCCAGCAGCGTAAACACCGGCTACAATGAGCAGTTCTTC
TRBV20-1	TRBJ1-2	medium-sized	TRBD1	CSARAKPPGQALYGYTF	TGCAGTGCTAGAGCTAAACCCCCGGGACAGGCCCTCTATGGCTACACCTTC
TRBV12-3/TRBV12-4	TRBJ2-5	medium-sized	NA	CASSLETSQETQYF	TGTGCCAGCAGTTTGGAGACTAGCCAAGAGACCCAGTACTTC
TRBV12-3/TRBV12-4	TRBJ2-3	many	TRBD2	CASSLGAGRGTQYF	TGTGCCAGCAGTTTAGGGGCCGGGAGGGGTACGCAGTATTTT